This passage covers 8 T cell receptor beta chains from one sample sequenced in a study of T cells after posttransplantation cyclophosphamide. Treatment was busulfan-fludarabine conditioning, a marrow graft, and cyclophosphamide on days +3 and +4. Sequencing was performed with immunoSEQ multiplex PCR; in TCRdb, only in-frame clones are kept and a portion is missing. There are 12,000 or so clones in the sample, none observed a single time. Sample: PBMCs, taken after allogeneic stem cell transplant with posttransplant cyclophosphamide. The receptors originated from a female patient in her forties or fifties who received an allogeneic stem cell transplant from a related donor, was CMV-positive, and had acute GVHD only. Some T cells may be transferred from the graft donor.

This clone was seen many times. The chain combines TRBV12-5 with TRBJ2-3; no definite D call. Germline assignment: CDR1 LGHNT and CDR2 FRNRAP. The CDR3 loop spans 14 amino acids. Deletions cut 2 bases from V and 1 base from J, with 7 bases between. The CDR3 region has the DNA TGTGCTAGTGGTTTGACCCGGGGCACAGATACGCAGTATTTT. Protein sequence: CASGLTRGTDTQYF.

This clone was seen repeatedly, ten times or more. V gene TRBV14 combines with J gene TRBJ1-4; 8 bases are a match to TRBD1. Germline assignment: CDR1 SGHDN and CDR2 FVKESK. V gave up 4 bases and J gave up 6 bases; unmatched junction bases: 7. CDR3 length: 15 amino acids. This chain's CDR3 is CASSRKQGVHEKLFF. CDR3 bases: TGTGCCAGCAGCCGTAAACAGGGGGTTCATGAAAAACTGTTTTTT.

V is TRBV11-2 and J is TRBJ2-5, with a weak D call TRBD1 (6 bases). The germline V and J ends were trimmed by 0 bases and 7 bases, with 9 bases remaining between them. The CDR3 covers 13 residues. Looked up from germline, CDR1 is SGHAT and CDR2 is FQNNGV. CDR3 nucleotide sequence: TGTGCCAGCAGCTTAGACAGGGGTGGGACCCAGTACTTC. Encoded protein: CASSLDRGGTQYF. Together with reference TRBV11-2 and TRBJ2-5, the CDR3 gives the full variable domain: EAGVAQSPRYKIIEKRQSVAFWCNPISGHATLYWYQQILGQGPKLLIQFQNNGVVDDSQLPKDRFSAERLKGVDSTLKIQPAKLEDSAVYLCASSLDRGGTQYFGPGTRLLVL.

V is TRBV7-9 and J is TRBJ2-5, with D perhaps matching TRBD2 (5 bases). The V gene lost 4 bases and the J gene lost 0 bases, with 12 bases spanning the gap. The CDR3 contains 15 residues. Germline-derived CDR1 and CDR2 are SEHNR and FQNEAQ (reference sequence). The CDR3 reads CASSSQRWYQETQYF. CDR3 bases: TGTGCCAGCAGCTCCCAGCGGTGGTACCAAGAGACCCAGTACTTC.

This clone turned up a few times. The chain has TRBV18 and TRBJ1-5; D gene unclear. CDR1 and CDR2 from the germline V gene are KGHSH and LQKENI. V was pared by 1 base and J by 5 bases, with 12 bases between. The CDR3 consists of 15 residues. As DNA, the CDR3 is TGTGCCAGCTCACCACTCAGAGGGAGAGATCAGCCCCAGCATTTT. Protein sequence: CASSPLRGRDQPQHF.

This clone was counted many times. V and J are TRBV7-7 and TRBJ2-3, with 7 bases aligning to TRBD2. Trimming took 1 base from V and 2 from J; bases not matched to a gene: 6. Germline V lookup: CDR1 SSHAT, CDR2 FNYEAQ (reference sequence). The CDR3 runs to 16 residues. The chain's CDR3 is CASSLGPGGSTDTQYF. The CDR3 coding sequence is TGTGCCAGCAGCTTAGGGCCGGGGGGATCCACAGATACGCAGTATTTT. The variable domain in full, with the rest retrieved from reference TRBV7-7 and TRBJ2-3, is GAGVSQSPRYKVTKRGQDVTLRCDPISSHATLYWYQQALGQGPEFLTYFNYEAQPDKSGLPSDRFSAERPEGSISTLTIQRTEQRDSAMYRCASSLGPGGSTDTQYFGPGTRLTVL.

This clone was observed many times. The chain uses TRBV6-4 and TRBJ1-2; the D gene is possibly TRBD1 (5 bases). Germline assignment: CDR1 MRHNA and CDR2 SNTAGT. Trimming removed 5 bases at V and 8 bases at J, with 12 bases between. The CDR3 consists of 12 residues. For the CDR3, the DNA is TGTGCCAGCAGTCAGAGGGGAGGCGGCTACACCTTC. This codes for CASSQRGGGYTF.

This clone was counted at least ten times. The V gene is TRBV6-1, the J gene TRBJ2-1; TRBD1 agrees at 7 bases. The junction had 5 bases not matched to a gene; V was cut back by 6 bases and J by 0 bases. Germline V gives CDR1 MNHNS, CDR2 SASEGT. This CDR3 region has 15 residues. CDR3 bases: TGTGCCAGCAGCCGACAGGGTAACTCCTACAATGAGCAGTTCTTC. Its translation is CASSRQGNSYNEQFF.